This T cell receptor (beta chain) was documented in a study of post-analysis software for immune sequencing data. Study in general: Relapsing-remitting, secondary progressive and progressive-relapsing forms of multiple sclerosis all featured among disease courses.

Study-wide points: The normalized Chao1 diversity of multiple sclerosis patients was significantly lower than that of controls. The F measure placed samples prepared in the same batch into strongly shared clusters. The study found TRBV5-6, TRBV5-1 and TRBV20-1 among roughly 5 TRBV segments more frequent in patients than controls.

Tagging with unique molecular identifiers was a feature of the TCR beta cDNA libraries. One entry per CDR3 protein results from TCRdb running MiXCR on the PCR reads. The data hold roughly 600,000 distinct CDR3 sequences, with around 47% observed a single time. From germline, CDR1 is SEHNR and CDR2 FQNEAQ (reference sequence). The CDR3 sequence is 16 residues long. V gave up 1 base and J gave up 3 bases, with 16 bases separating them. Regarding this clonotype: Its antigen is not identified.

This chain joins TRBV7-9 and TRBJ2-7, with D possibly TRBD2 on 5 matching bases. The sample comprised blood. The clonotype originates from a girl aged 5 to 17 with multiple sclerosis. The CDR3 region is CASSLGYGNRIYEQYF. CDR3 in DNA: TGTGCCAGCAGCTTAGGGTACGGGAACCGGATCTACGAGCAGTACTTC.